This T cell receptor (beta chain) was identified during a study of shared clonotypes between healthy human individuals (dated by TCRdb to 2018 to 2021). The study in broad terms: A few men and a couple of women, aged 18 to 49 years, made up the cohort. For each donor, CD4 naive and CD4 memory were each run on three plates, CD8 naive on two plates, and CD8 memory on one plate. To estimate repertoire size and how much clonotypes are shared between individuals, the study performed deep sequencing of blood TCR repertoires from five healthy adults. To increase sequencing depth and limit assay-specific biases, different laboratories used diverse techniques to prepare libraries and sequence TCR repertoires. Per donor, leukapheresis produced somewhere between about 0.9 and 9 billion PBMCs.

CD8 naive samples consisted of CD45RO-negative cells that were positively selected for CCR7, yielding a CD45RA+CCR7+ population without TemRA cells. Donors were healthy HIV-negative adults with no recently reported acute infections or vaccinations. Only Caucasian adults living in Nashville, Tennessee, USA were represented among the donors. Blood was obtained by leukapheresis, after which PBMCs were separated by Ficoll-Histopaque density gradient centrifugation and cryopreserved in liquid nitrogen vapor phase. Purity and quantity of every magnetically sorted T cell population were checked by analytical flow cytometry. Genomic DNA was isolated from every sorted fraction and measured by UV absorbance on a Nanodrop 2000c. The CDR3 holds 14 amino acids from the cysteine to the phenylalanine. Here the CDR3 DNA is all that survives: 42 bases in frame from base 1. Per the germline V gene, SGHTA is the CDR1 and FQGNSA is the CDR2. The V end gives up 3 bases and the J end 6 bases, leaving 5 bases in the junction not matched to a gene.

Using the deep immunoSEQ assay, TCR CDR3 regions were amplified from genomic DNA by multiplex PCR. Extracted genomic DNA from each cell subset was distributed evenly across all wells of several immunoSEQ 96-well plates, and each plate was treated as a replicate. For sorted subsets, 150 to 200 ng genomic DNA, equal to some 30,000 T cell genomes, was loaded into each replicate PCR. Purified libraries were quantified with a Qubit 3.0 fluorometer, sized on a Bioanalyzer 2100, and re-quantified with the KAPA Library Quantification kit. Every immunoSEQ 96-well plate was sequenced on a dedicated single-read 150-cycle Illumina NextSeq 550 flow cell. From the authors' description of their analysis: Because the immunoSEQ output held only junctional sequences and lacked quality scores, the filtering could not match the filtering applied to full-length reads. To assign V/J genes and CDR3, sequences were annotated against IMGT germline references using PyIR, a Python wrapper for IgBLAST v1.9. Reads were filtered out if the reads had weak V/J assignments (E-value above 1e-6), no CDR3, stop codons, out-of-frame junctions, or ambiguous translated residues. V3J clonotypes were defined as sequences sharing the same inferred V gene, J gene, and CDR3 amino acid sequence. Percentage overlap between repertoires was calculated by dividing the number of shared unique clonotypes by the size of the smaller repertoire. RTK rarefaction, the Chao1 estimator, and Recon v2.1 estimates of unobserved clonotypes were used to assess repertoire richness. Generation probabilities for all TCRbeta clonotypes obtained by the gDNA method from a few donors were computed using OLGA. The immuneACCESS repertoire file appears here via TCRdb, limited to in-frame rearrangements. These files lack a portion of the clones; in checked studies, under half of the deficit traces to unresolved V genes, and the cause of the others is not known. The D gene and trimming were derived from the DNA, and the V and J assignments and clone size from that table. This sample holds approximately 720,000 clones; roughly 94% were observed only once. The ten largest account for approximately 22% of the sample.

Broader findings and caveats from the paper: Sampling was restricted to blood, and TCR repertoires in tissues likely differ from the TCR repertoires found in blood. Rarefaction of sorted-subset datasets indicated incomplete sequencing despite the large sequencing depth. Based on pairwise subsampling, the degree of clonotype sharing among donors was expected to be affected by sequencing depth. Roughly 5.2% of naive CD4, 3.5% of naive CD8, roughly 2.4% of memory CD4, and approximately 0.39% of memory CD8 clonotypes were shared across several donors. Compared with non-shared clonotypes, the clonotypes found in all four sorted-subset donors had higher generation probabilities. Larger estimated clonotype richness was generally found for naive subsets than for memory subsets. Because the study included only a small number of donors, the genetic and exposure-history diversity represented was limited.

Concerning this clone: Its specific antigen is unknown. There are no base qualities to consult, and no much larger clone falls within one base.

The sequence was obtained from a man aged 25-45 years in good health. Recombination linked TRBV7-2 to TRBJ2-7, with TRBD1 identical over 10 junction bases. The sequencing sample was made of naive CD8+ T cells sorted from blood. The cell subset or site label, read with the paper, signifies: CD45RA+CCR7+. This receptor has the CDR3 CASSLGQGSPEQYF. The sequenced DNA is TGTGCCAGCAGCTTGGGACAGGGGTCGCCCGAGCAGTACTTC.